This record concerns one TCR beta chain sequence. Its antigen is not identified. The data stem from a study of shared clonotypes between healthy human individuals. Notes on the study in general: When naive CD4 clonotypes were compared across several donors, 4% to 6.5% were shared.

V shed 3 bases and J shed 7 bases, with 10 bases lying between them. From germline, CDR1 is SGHTA and CDR2 FQGNSA. This CDR3 has 13 residues. The method was immunoSEQ multiplex PCR; TCRdb's version includes in-frame clones alone and lacks a portion of them. The repertoire has some 1.5 million clones, approximately 98% of them found once; the top ten carry roughly 0.45%. The TCR comes from a man aged 25-45 years in good health. Source material: naive CD4+ T cells sorted from blood. Sample subset: CD45RA+ positively selected. V is TRBV7-2 and J is TRBJ1-5; D is uncertain. In DNA, the CDR3 is TGTGCCAGCAGCTTCGCGATCGGCCAGCCCCAGCATTTT. It is translated as CASSFAIGQPQHF.